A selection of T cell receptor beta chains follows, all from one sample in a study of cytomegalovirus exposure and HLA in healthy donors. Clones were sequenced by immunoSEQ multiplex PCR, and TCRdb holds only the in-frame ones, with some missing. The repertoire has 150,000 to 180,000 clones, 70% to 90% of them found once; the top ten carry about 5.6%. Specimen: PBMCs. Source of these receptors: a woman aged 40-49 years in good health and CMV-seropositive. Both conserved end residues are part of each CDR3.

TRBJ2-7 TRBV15 CATSAGDYEQYF
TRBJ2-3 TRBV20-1 CSAARDTQYF
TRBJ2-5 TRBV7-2 CASSSGSYQETQYF
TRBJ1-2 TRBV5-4 CASSLVGLDYGYTF
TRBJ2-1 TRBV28 CASSQLAPNYNEQFF
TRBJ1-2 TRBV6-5 CASRIGLASGYTF
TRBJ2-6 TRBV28 CASSPGGSGANVLTF
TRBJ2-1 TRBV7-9 CASSLTGVNEQFF
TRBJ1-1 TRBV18 CASSPPTWGGQAFF
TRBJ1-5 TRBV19 CASSEVQGQPQHF
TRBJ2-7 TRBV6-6 CASREGPYEQYF
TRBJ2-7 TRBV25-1 CASSVLRDSSYEQYF
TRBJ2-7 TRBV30 CAWSVLGQGAEQYF
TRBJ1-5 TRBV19 CASSITGGTGVQPQHF
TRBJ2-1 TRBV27 CASSLGGRGSYNEQFF
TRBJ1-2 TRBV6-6 CASLGGVLANYGYTF
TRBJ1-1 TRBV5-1 CASSLLRQGGTEAFF
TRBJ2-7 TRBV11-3 CASSLVRGSAEQYF